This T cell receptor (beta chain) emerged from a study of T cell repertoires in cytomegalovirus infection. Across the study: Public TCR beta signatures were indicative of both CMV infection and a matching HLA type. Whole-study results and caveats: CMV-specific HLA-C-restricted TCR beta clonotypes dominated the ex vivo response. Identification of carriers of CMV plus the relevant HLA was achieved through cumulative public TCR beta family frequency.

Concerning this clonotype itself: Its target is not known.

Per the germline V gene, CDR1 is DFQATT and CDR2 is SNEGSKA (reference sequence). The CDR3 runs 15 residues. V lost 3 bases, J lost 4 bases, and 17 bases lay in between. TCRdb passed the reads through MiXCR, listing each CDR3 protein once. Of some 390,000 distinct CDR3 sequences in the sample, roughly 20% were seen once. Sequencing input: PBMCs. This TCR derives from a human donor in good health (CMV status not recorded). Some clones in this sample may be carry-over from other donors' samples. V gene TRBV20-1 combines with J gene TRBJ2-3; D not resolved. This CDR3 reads CSASLSQTPADTQYF. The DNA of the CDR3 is TGCAGTGCTAGCCTCAGCCAGACCCCCGCAGATACGCAGTATTTT.